One and the same sample provided the 2 T cell receptor beta chains below, sequenced in a study of OX40 agonist ivuxolimab in advanced cancers. Repertoires were generated with immunoSEQ multiplex PCR, while TCRdb's copy carries only in-frame clones and drops some. There are approximately 19,000 clones in the sample; approximately 76% occur only once, and around 45% lies in the top ten. Sample: CD4+ or CD8+ T cells sorted from blood, taken in a trial of the OX40 agonist ivuxolimab. The receptor set was obtained from an adult with an advanced solid tumor such as melanoma, head and neck, liver or kidney cancer.

The V call is TRBV6-1, the J call TRBJ2-5; no clear D. Germline V CDR1 and CDR2: MNHNS, SASEGT. CDR3 length: 12 amino acids. V dropped 8 bases and J dropped 10 bases, with 17 bases sitting between them. For the CDR3, the DNA is TGTGCCAGCGGACGCGTTGAATCGGGCCAGTACTTC. As protein: CASGRVESGQYF.

This chain uses TRBV4-2 with TRBJ1-1, with a weak D call TRBD1 (6 bases). The V end was cut by 1 base, the J end by 2 bases, with 20 bases between. CDR3 length: 18 residues. The germline V gene encodes CDR1 LGHNA and CDR2 YNFKEQ. CDR3 coding DNA: TGTGCCAGCAGCCAAGGTGCCGGGGGGGGCCTTCTAAACACTGAAGCTTTCTTT. Translating it yields CASSQGAGGGLLNTEAFF.